Listed below are T cell receptor beta chains from one sample, sequenced in a study of blood T cells in healthy people across ages. TCRdb analysed the 5' RACE reads with MiXCR anew, one entry per CDR3 protein. The table includes 1.5 million or so distinct CDR3 sequences, around 42% detected once. Input material: blood. The receptors stem from a woman between 18 and 29 years old in good health. Both conserved end residues are part of each CDR3. A D gene is named only where the DNA matches it firmly. Only part of the rows carry a size: once, few, many, or a class if the clone is expanded.

clone size	D gene	J gene	V gene	CDR3 protein	CDR3 DNA
.	.	TRBJ2-4	TRBV2	CASTGLAKNIQYF	TGTGCCAGCACGGGTCTAGCCAAAAACATTCAGTACTTC
.	.	TRBJ1-4	TRBV12-3/TRBV12-4	CASSFHLEIWPTNGKLFF	TGTGCCAGCAGTTTTCACTTGGAGATATGGCCAACTAATGGAAAACTGTTTTTT
.	.	TRBJ2-5	TRBV27	CASSQTRLTETQYF	TGTGCCAGCAGTCAAACGAGGTTGACGGAGACCCAGTACTTC
.	.	TRBJ1-6	TRBV12-3/TRBV12-4	CASSTGSSNSPLHF	TGTGCCAGCAGTACCGGGTCCTCAAATTCACCCCTCCACTTT
.	.	TRBJ2-7	TRBV7-9	CASSLGLTDEQYF	TGTGCCAGCAGCTTAGGTTTGACGGACGAGCAGTACTTC
.	TRBD2	TRBJ2-4	TRBV28	CASSAGVLINIQYF	TGTGCCAGCAGTGCGGGGGTGCTGATAAACATTCAGTACTTC
few	TRBD2	TRBJ2-1	TRBV19	CASSILAGGNEQFF	TGTGCCAGTAGTATTCTAGCGGGAGGGAATGAGCAGTTCTTC
few	.	TRBJ2-7	TRBV5-1	CASSLEFRQGGYEQYF	TGCGCCAGCAGCTTGGAATTTAGGCAGGGCGGCTACGAGCAGTACTTC
.	.	TRBJ2-5	TRBV9	CASSPSDRFKETQYF	TGTGCCAGCAGCCCCTCCGACAGATTCAAAGAGACCCAGTACTTC
.	.	TRBJ2-3	TRBV20-1	CSASQAGLDTQYF	TGCAGTGCCTCCCAGGCGGGGCTGGATACGCAGTATTTT
.	TRBD1	TRBJ2-1	TRBV5-1	CASSLQGLALNEQFF	TGCGCCAGCAGCTTACAGGGGTTAGCACTCAATGAGCAGTTCTTC
.	.	TRBJ1-1	TRBV6-2/TRBV6-3	CASSYVSGTEAFF	TGTGCCAGCAGTTATGTGAGTGGCACTGAAGCTTTCTTT
few	.	TRBJ2-3	TRBV7-9	CASRRDAPDTQYF	TGTGCCAGCAGGAGGGACGCCCCAGATACGCAGTATTTT
.	.	TRBJ2-2	TRBV29-1	CSVEGGYKNTGELFF	TGCAGCGTTGAAGGCGGCTACAAGAACACCGGGGAGCTGTTTTTT
.	.	TRBJ2-5	TRBV10-3	CAISETNQETQYF	TGTGCCATCAGTGAGACTAACCAAGAGACCCAGTACTTC
few	.	TRBJ1-2	TRBV7-9	CASSLGEEDGYTF	TGTGCCAGCAGCTTAGGGGAGGAGGATGGCTACACCTTC
.	TRBD1	TRBJ2-1	TRBV3-1	CASSHQGVANEQFF	TGTGCCAGCAGCCACCAGGGGGTGGCGAATGAGCAGTTCTTC